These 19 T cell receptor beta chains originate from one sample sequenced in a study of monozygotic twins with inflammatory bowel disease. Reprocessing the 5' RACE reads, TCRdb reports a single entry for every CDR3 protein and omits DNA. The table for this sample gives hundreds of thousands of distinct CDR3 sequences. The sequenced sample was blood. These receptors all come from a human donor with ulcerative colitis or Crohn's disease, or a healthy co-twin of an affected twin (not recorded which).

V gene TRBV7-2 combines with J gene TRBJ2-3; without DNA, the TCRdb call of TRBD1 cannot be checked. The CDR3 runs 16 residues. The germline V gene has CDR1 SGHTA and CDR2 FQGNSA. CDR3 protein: CASSIGAGAVPDTQYF.

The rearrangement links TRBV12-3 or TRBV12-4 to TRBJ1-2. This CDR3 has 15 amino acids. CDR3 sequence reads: CASSLTERSNYGYTF.

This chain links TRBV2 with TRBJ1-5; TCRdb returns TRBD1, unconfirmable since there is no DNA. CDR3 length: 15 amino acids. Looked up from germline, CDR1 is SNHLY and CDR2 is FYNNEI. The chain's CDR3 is CASRGDRGWDQPQHF. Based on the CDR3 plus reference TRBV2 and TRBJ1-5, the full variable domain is EPEVTQTPSHQVTQMGQEVILRCVPISNHLYFYWYRQILGQKVEFLVSFYNNEISEKSEIFDDQFSVERPDGSNFTLKIRSTKLEDSAMYFCASRGDRGWDQPQHFGDGTRLSIL.

The CDR3 loop is CASSPWGSGNTIYF. V usage is TRBV14 and J usage is TRBJ1-3; TCRdb gives TRBD1 as the D gene, but with no DNA this cannot be confirmed. CDR3 length: 14 residues. CDR1 is SGHDN and CDR2 is FVKESK in the germline V gene.

The chain's CDR3 is CASSTVGYEQYF. The V call is TRBV7-9, the J call TRBJ2-7. In germline, CDR1 is SEHNR, CDR2 FQNEAQ (reference sequence). The length of the CDR3 is 12 residues.

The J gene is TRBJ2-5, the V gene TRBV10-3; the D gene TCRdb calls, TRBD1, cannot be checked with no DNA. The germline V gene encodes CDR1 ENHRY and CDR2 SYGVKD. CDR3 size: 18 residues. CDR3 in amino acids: CAIREGLTGTGVKETQYF.

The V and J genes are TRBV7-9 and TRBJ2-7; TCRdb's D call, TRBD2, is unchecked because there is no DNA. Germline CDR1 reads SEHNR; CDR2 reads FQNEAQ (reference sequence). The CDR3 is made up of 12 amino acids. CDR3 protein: CASSLESGTQYF.

CDR3 sequence reads: CASSDKQGADTQYF. The chain recombines TRBV7-2 with TRBJ2-3. The CDR3 loop spans 14 amino acids. The germline V gene has CDR1 SGHTA and CDR2 FQGNSA.

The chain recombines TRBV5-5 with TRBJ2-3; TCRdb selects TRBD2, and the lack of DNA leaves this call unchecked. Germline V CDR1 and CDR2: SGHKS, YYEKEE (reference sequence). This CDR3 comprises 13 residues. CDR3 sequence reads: CASSLAFGSQQYF.

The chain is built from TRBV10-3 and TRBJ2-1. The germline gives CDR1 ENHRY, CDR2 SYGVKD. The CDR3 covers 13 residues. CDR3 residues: CAISGARGDEQFF.

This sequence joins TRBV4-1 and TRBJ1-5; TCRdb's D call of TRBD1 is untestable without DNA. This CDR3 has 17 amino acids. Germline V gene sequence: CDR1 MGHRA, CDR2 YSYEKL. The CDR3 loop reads CASSVIPGQYSNQPQHF.

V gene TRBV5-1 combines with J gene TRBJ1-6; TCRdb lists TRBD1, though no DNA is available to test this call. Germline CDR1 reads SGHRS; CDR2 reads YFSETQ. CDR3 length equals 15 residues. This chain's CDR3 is CASSPDTGDNSPLHF.

CDR3 region: CSVPGTESSGNTIYF. The chain combines TRBV29-1 with TRBJ1-3; TCRdb selects TRBD1, and the lack of DNA leaves this call unchecked. Germline V gene data show CDR1 as SQVTM and CDR2 as ANQGSEA. This CDR3 is 15 amino acids long. The complete variable domain, with remaining parts taken from reference TRBV29-1 and TRBJ1-3, reads SAVISQKPSRDICQRGTSLTIQCQVDSQVTMMFWYRQQPGQSLTLIATANQGSEATYESGFVIDKFPISRPNLTFSTLTVSNMSPEDSSIYLCSVPGTESSGNTIYFGEGSWLTVV.

The CDR3: CASSSGRTTDTQYF. This chain uses TRBV11-2 with TRBJ2-3. Germline-derived CDR1 and CDR2 are SGHAT and FQNNGV. The CDR3 is made up of 14 amino acids.

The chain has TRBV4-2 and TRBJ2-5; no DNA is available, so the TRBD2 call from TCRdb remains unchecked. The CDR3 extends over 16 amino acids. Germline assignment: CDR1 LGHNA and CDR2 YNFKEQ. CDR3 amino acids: CASSQDSSGGAETQYF.

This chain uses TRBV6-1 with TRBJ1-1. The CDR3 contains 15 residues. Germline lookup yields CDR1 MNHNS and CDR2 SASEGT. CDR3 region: CASRPLSVGNTEAFF.

CDR3 in amino acids: CASMTGMGLVNTGELFF. This chain joins TRBV27 and TRBJ2-2; TCRdb calls TRBD1, which cannot be checked without DNA. Germline values: CDR1 MNHEY, CDR2 SMNVEV (reference sequence). The CDR3 loop spans 17 amino acids.

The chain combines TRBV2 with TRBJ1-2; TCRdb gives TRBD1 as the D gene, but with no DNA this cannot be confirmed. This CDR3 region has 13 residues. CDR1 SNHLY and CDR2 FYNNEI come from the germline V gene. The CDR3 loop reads CASGGGTGNGYTF.

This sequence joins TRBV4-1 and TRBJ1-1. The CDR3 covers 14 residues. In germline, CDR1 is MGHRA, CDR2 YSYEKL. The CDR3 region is CASSQEEQNTEAFF.